A single sample gave rise to the 29 T cell receptor beta chains below, sequenced in a study of T cell changes during pregnancy in multiple sclerosis (dated by TCRdb to about 2019). The library was produced with the immunoSEQ multiplex PCR assay. TCRdb carries this immuneACCESS record with in-frame sequences only. Its versions omit some clonotypes, under half of them owing to an unresolved V gene in the studies checked, with the rest unexplained. The table for this sample lists 100,000 or so clones; more than 80% of them were counted only once. The ten largest clones take up about 1.3% of the sample. The sequencing used peripheral blood, collected in the second trimester of pregnancy. The receptor source for this set is a female donor with multiple sclerosis, enrolled in a pregnancy study.

The chain has TRBV6-1 and TRBJ2-1, with TRBD1 matching 7 bases. The CDR3 loop spans 15 amino acids. The ends lost 2 bases at V and 3 bases at J; junction bases unmatched: 4. Germline-derived CDR1 and CDR2 are MNHNS and SASEGT. The DNA for the CDR3 is TGTGCCAGCAGTGAAATGGGACAGAACTACAATGAGCAGTTCTTC. This gives the protein CASSEMGQNYNEQFF.

The count of this clone is one. This chain joins TRBV27 and TRBJ2-7; the match to TRBD2 covers 9 bases. V was clipped by 2 bases and J by 0 bases; unmatched bases: 11. This CDR3 region has 18 residues. Germline V gives CDR1 MNHEY, CDR2 SMNVEV (reference sequence). The chain's CDR3 is CASSLVAGVSGRSYEQYF. The CDR3 DNA reads as TGTGCCAGCAGTTTAGTAGCGGGAGTAAGTGGCCGCTCCTACGAGCAGTACTTC.

The chain has TRBV7-8 and TRBJ1-2; maybe TRBD1 (5 bases). The V gene's germline CDR1 is SGHVS and CDR2 FQNEAQ. The CDR3 runs to 14 residues. The V end was cut by 4 bases, the J end by 7 bases, with 16 bases between. Here the CDR3 DNA reads TGTGCCAGCAGCTGGGGCCTATTTGAACGTGGCTACACCTTC. Translation: CASSWGLFERGYTF.

The genes are TRBV6-1 and TRBJ2-1; 7 nucleotides agree with TRBD2. Germline loops: CDR1 MNHNS, CDR2 SASEGT. The length of the CDR3 is 16 residues. V shed 0 bases and J 15 bases; nucleotides not matched to a gene: 17. In DNA, the CDR3 is TGTGCCAGCAGTGAAGCGGGGGGTCAAAGGAGCGGGAAAAGGTTCTTC. This sequence encodes CASSEAGGQRSGKRFF.

V is TRBV7-9 and J is TRBJ1-1; the D gene is possibly TRBD1 (5 bases). The germline V gene encodes CDR1 SEHNR and CDR2 FQNEAQ (reference sequence). Deletions cut 5 bases from V and 5 bases from J, with 15 bases between. This CDR3 contains 14 residues. This chain's CDR3 is CASSTQGGGTEAFF. Here the CDR3 DNA reads TGTGCCAGCAGCACCCAGGGAGGAGGTACTGAAGCTTTCTTT.

The chain combines TRBV11-2 with TRBJ1-5, with 7 bases that match TRBD1. This CDR3 contains 16 residues. The ends lost 1 base at V and 3 bases at J; junction bases unmatched: 6. The germline gives CDR1 SGHAT, CDR2 FQNNGV. The CDR3 coding sequence is TGTGCCAGCAGCTTAGGGAGGACAGGCAACAATCAGCCCCAGCATTTT. This translates into CASSLGRTGNNQPQHF.

V gene TRBV6-1 combines with J gene TRBJ1-1; no clear D. Trimming shortened V by 10 bases and J by 3 bases, and 12 bases separated the two germline ends. The V gene's germline CDR1 is MNHNS and CDR2 SASEGT. This CDR3 has 12 residues. The CDR3 nucleotides read TGTGCCACCCTTGAGAGGGACACTGAAGCTTTCTTT. Amino acids: CATLERDTEAFF.

The table lists this clone with a count of one. V and J are TRBV6-5 and TRBJ1-5; D is uncertain. The CDR3 has 15 amino acids. Germline lookup yields CDR1 MNHEY and CDR2 SVGAGI. The V and J ends lost 4 bases and 1 base respectively, with 11 bases between them. The CDR3 nucleotides read TGTGCCAGCAGTTCCCTGAGGGCAAGCAATCAGCCCCAGCATTTT. This gives the protein CASSSLRASNQPQHF.

The chain recombines TRBV29-1 with TRBJ2-5; 7 bases are shared with TRBD2. Germline values: CDR1 SQVTM, CDR2 ANQGSEA. V lost 6 bases and J lost 2; bases outside the gene matches: 9. The CDR3 extends over 14 amino acids. The CDR3 reads CSVQPGGRQETQYF. In nucleotides, the CDR3 is TGCAGCGTCCAACCGGGGGGACGTCAAGAGACCCAGTACTTC.

The V and J genes are TRBV27 and TRBJ1-6; 7 bases align to TRBD1. This CDR3 has 16 amino acids. The V gene end was trimmed by 3 bases and the J gene end by 1 base; junction bases not matched to a gene: 3. Germline assignment: CDR1 MNHEY and CDR2 SMNVEV (reference sequence). DNA for the CDR3: TGTGCCAGCAGTTTTTACAGGGGTTCCTATAATTCACCCCTCCACTTT. Translated, it gives CASSFYRGSYNSPLHF.

V gene TRBV14 combines with J gene TRBJ2-1, with TRBD1 matching 7 bases. The junction had 8 bases not matched to a gene; V was cut back by 0 bases and J by 9 bases. The germline gives CDR1 SGHDN, CDR2 FVKESK. CDR3 length: 15 amino acids. CDR3 protein: CASSQETGRWSEQFF. The CDR3 DNA reads as TGTGCCAGCAGCCAAGAGACAGGGAGATGGAGTGAGCAGTTCTTC. The variable domain in full, with the rest retrieved from reference TRBV14 and TRBJ2-1, is EAGVTQFPSHSVIEKGQTVTLRCDPISGHDNLYWYRRVMGKEIKFLLHFVKESKQDESGMPNNRFLAERTGGTYSTLKVQPAELEDSGVYFCASSQETGRWSEQFFGPGTRLTVL.

This chain links TRBV30 with TRBJ2-5, with a tentative D call TRBD2 (5 bases). Germline CDR1 and CDR2: GTSNPN and SVGIG (reference sequence). The length of the CDR3 is 17 residues. Trimming removed 0 bases at V and 2 bases at J, with 19 bases between. CDR3 nucleotides: TGTGCCTGGAGTGTAGGAGCTCGGGGATACGGGCAAGAGACCCAGTACTTC. It specifies CAWSVGARGYGQETQYF.

The chain employs TRBV7-9 and TRBJ1-1; 7 positions match TRBD1. The trim removed 6 bases at V and 1 base at J, leaving 20 bases unmatched. This CDR3 is 19 amino acids long. Germline-derived CDR1 and CDR2 are SEHNR and FQNEAQ (reference sequence). CDR3 loop: CASSGPTTDREHWNTEAFF. As DNA, the CDR3 is TGTGCCAGCAGTGGCCCGACGACCGACAGGGAACATTGGAACACTGAAGCTTTCTTT.

The chain recombines TRBV7-2 with TRBJ1-2; the D gene is possibly TRBD1 (5 bases). The germline gives CDR1 SGHTA, CDR2 FQGNSA. The CDR3 loop spans 15 amino acids. The V and J ends lost 5 bases and 7 bases respectively, with 20 bases between them. The CDR3 nucleotides read TGTGCCAGCAGCCTTGTCGGGGGACCCCGGGGTGGCTACACCTTC. This encodes CASSLVGGPRGGYTF.

The V and J genes are TRBV7-8 and TRBJ1-2, with no clear D. This CDR3 spans 13 amino acids. With 5 bases removed from V and 0 bases from J, the gap between germline ends came to 7 bases. CDR1 is SGHVS and CDR2 is FQNEAQ in the germline V gene. For the CDR3, the DNA is TGTGCCAGCAGCCCAGAATCTAACTATGGCTACACCTTC. This gives the protein CASSPESNYGYTF.

Only one count was recorded for this clone. J is TRBJ2-3 and V is TRBV7-8, with 10 bases lining up with TRBD2. The trim removed 5 bases at V and 2 bases at J, leaving 13 bases unmatched. The germline gives CDR1 SGHVS, CDR2 FQNEAQ. This CDR3 has 18 amino acids. CDR3 amino acids: CASSLGLARLSPTDTQYF. CDR3 DNA: TGTGCCAGCAGCCTGGGACTAGCGAGACTCTCTCCCACAGATACGCAGTATTTT.

V and J are TRBV4-1 and TRBJ1-6, with 7 nucleotides matching TRBD1. The CDR3 contains 15 residues. The trim removed 4 bases at V and 6 bases at J, leaving 6 bases unmatched. CDR1 is MGHRA and CDR2 is YSYEKL in the germline V gene. CDR3 sequence: CASSPPQGVNSPLHF. The CDR3 coding sequence is TGCGCCAGCAGCCCCCCGCAGGGGGTTAATTCACCCCTCCACTTT.

This rearrangement joins TRBV2 to TRBJ1-2; D might be TRBD1 (5 bases). Trimming took 7 bases from V and 6 from J, leaving 12 bases between them. The CDR3 loop spans 12 amino acids. CDR1 and CDR2 (germline): SNHLY, FYNNEI. Here the CDR3 DNA reads TGTGCCAGCACCAGACAGCTCCATGGCTACACCTTC. Its translation is CASTRQLHGYTF.

As for this clone: A junction end diverges from the germline sequence, so it may reflect a read error. The CDR3 is CASREAGGYNEQFF. The CDR3 DNA sequence: TGTGCCAGCAGGGAAGCGGGAGGTTACAATGAGCAGTTCTTC. V and J are TRBV2 and TRBJ2-1, with 9 nucleotides matching TRBD2. From germline, CDR1 is SNHLY and CDR2 FYNNEI. The CDR3 contains 14 residues.

The chain is built from TRBV5-1 and TRBJ2-5, with D possibly matching TRBD1 (5 bases). CDR3 length: 14 amino acids. CDR1 is SGHRS and CDR2 is YFSETQ in the germline V gene. Trimming took off 0 bases at V and 5 bases at J, with 11 bases between the two ends. CDR3 DNA: TGCGCCAGCAGCTTGGTAGGGGCGGAGGAGACCCAGTACTTC. Encoded protein: CASSLVGAEETQYF.

The chain joins TRBV6-1 to TRBJ1-4; D is unclear. The CDR3 runs to 15 residues. From germline, CDR1 is MNHNS and CDR2 SASEGT. The V end lost 5 bases, the J end lost 5 bases, and 15 bases lay between the germline ends. The DNA for the CDR3 is TGTGCCAGCAGTAACCCAGTGGGCTTAAATGAAAAACTGTTTTTT. Its protein product is CASSNPVGLNEKLFF.

A single count supports this clone. The CDR3: CASSSRGRYGYTF. CDR3 in DNA: TGTGCCAGTAGTTCGAGGGGGCGATATGGCTACACCTTC. V usage is TRBV19 and J usage is TRBJ1-2; 7 positions agree with TRBD1. The J segment lost 5 bases and the V segment lost 5 bases, leaving 5 bases of the junction unmatched. Germline V lookup: CDR1 LNHDA, CDR2 SQIVND (reference sequence). The CDR3 is 13 residues long.

The CDR3 region is CASRIQGNYGYTF. CDR3 DNA: TGTGCCAGCAGGATACAGGGTAACTATGGCTACACCTTC. This chain uses TRBV28 with TRBJ1-2, with a tentative D call TRBD1 (6 bases). The CDR3 sequence is 13 residues long. Germline CDR1 reads MDHEN; CDR2 reads SYDVKM. The V end lost 6 bases, the J end lost 1 base, and 9 bases lay between the germline ends.

V is TRBV10-1 and J is TRBJ2-1; 8 positions match TRBD2. The V segment lost 5 bases and the J segment 4 bases; nucleotides outside the gene matches: 1. Germline V gene lookup returns CDR1 WNHNN and CDR2 SYGVQD (reference sequence). This CDR3 is 13 amino acids long. CDR3 nucleotides: TGCGCCAGCAGTCTAGCGGGTTACAATGAGCAGTTCTTC. Protein sequence: CASSLAGYNEQFF.

In its sample, this clone was seen once. The rearrangement links TRBV5-6 to TRBJ2-1; 11 bases are a match to TRBD2. V was clipped by 5 bases and J by 4 bases; unmatched bases: 8. The CDR3 totals 16 residues. Germline-derived CDR1 and CDR2 are SGHDT and YYEEEE. The CDR3 sequence is CASSFRLAGPYNEQFF. The CDR3 DNA reads TGTGCCAGCAGTTTCAGACTAGCGGGGCCTTACAATGAGCAGTTCTTC.

This clone was picked up one time. The rearrangement uses TRBV5-5 and TRBJ1-2; 9 bases fit TRBD1. CDR3 length: 13 amino acids. Germline V lookup: CDR1 SGHKS, CDR2 YYEKEE (reference sequence). V shed 4 bases, J shed 6 bases, and the junction held 4 bases outside the gene matches. Written as DNA, the CDR3 is TGTGCCAGCAGCCCCGGACAGGGGAATGGCTACACCTTC. It specifies CASSPGQGNGYTF.

The genes are TRBV15 and TRBJ2-7, with a tentative D call TRBD2 (6 bases). The V gene lost 6 bases and the J gene lost 2 bases, with 8 bases spanning the gap. The CDR3 has 12 amino acids. Germline-derived CDR1 and CDR2 are LNHNV and YYDKDF (reference sequence). The CDR3 DNA reads as TGTGCCACCAGGGGAGGAACCTACGAGCAGTACTTC. This sequence encodes CATRGGTYEQYF.

The chain recombines TRBV28 with TRBJ1-3; 12 nucleotides line up with TRBD1. The junction had 5 bases not matched to a gene; V was cut back by 3 bases and J by 2 bases. Germline-derived CDR1 and CDR2 are MDHEN and SYDVKM. The CDR3 contains 17 residues. The CDR3 loop is CASSFPGTGGPGNTIYF. CDR3 nucleotides: TGTGCCAGCAGTTTCCCCGGGACAGGGGGCCCTGGAAACACCATATATTTT.

This rearrangement joins TRBV19 to TRBJ2-7, with 10 bases matching TRBD1. The CDR3 has 15 residues. Looked up from germline, CDR1 is LNHDA and CDR2 is SQIVND (reference sequence). J was trimmed by 4 bases and V by 4 bases; bases with no gene match: 7. CDR3 in amino acids: CASSRTGGGEYEQYF. For the CDR3, the DNA is TGTGCCAGTAGTAGGACAGGGGGAGGCGAGTACGAGCAGTACTTC.